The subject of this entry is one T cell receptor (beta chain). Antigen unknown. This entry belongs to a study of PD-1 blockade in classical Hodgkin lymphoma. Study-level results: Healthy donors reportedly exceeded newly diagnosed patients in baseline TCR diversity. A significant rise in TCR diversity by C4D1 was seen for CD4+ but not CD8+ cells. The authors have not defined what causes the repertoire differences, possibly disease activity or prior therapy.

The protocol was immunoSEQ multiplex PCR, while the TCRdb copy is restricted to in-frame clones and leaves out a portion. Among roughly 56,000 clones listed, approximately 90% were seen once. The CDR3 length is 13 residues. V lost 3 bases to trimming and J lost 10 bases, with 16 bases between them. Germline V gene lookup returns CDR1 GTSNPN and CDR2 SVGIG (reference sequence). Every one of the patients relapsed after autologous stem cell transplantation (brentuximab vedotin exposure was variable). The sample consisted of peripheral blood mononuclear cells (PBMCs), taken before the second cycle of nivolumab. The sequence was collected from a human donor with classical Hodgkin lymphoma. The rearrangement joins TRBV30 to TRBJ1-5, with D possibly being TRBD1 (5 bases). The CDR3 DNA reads TGTGCCTGGAGCGACACCCACGACAGCCCCCAGCATTTT. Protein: CAWSDTHDSPQHF.